This is a list of T cell receptor beta chains from one sample in a study of CD8 T cells in ankylosing spondylitis. One entry per CDR3 protein, called by TCRdb with MiXCR from the 5' RACE reads. The sample carries approximately 290,000 distinct CDR3 sequences, less than 25% recorded once. Sequencing was performed on blood, either unsorted or a sorted T cell fraction (not recorded which). Receptor source: a female donor with ankylosing spondylitis or in good health (not recorded which). The CDR3 runs from the conserved cysteine through the conserved F or W. D genes are given only for firm matches. Only some rows state a clone size, as once, few, many or a class for expanded clones.

v_gene,d_gene,j_gene,abundance,CDR3aa,CDR3nt
TRBV10-3,-,TRBJ2-7,medium-sized,CAIRGRGAEQYF,TGTGCCATCAGGGGGAGGGGGGCCGAGCAGTACTTC
TRBV20-1,-,TRBJ2-7,-,CSASQGFTYEQYF,TGCAGTGCTAGCCAGGGATTCACCTACGAGCAGTACTTC
TRBV20-1,-,TRBJ2-7,few,CSARDLGGRHFYEQYF,TGCAGTGCTAGAGATTTGGGGGGGCGACATTTCTACGAGCAGTACTTC
TRBV7-3,TRBD2,TRBJ2-1,few,CASSSPPGGRGNEQFF,TGTGCCAGCAGCTCCCCCCCGGGCGGGAGGGGCAATGAGCAGTTCTTC
TRBV7-8,-,TRBJ2-5,-,CASSSGGLETQYF,TGTGCCAGCAGTTCCGGGGGCTTAGAGACCCAGTACTTC
TRBV20-1,TRBD1,TRBJ1-2,once,CSAADRDRKIYGYTF,TGCAGTGCTGCGGACCGGGACAGGAAAATCTATGGCTACACCTTC
TRBV20-1,-,TRBJ2-3,few,CSAQRVDTQYF,TGCAGTGCTCAGAGGGTGGATACGCAGTATTTT
TRBV6-1,-,TRBJ2-5,-,CASSPSLEETQYF,TGTGCCAGCAGCCCAAGTTTAGAAGAGACCCAGTACTTC
TRBV10-3,-,TRBJ1-1,-,CAIRPGVVLMNTEAFF,TGTGCCATCAGGCCAGGGGTCGTTCTAATGAACACTGAAGCTTTCTTT
TRBV29-1,-,TRBJ2-5,few,CSSPGVNRETQYF,TGCAGCTCCCCCGGTGTTAATCGAGAGACCCAGTACTTC
TRBV5-1,-,TRBJ2-3,-,CASTTSGTDSDTQYF,TGCGCCAGCACCACGAGCGGAACCGATTCAGATACGCAGTATTTT
TRBV18,-,TRBJ2-3,-,CASSPLAGLRTDTQYF,TGTGCCAGCTCACCTCTAGCCGGACTTCGCACAGATACGCAGTATTTT
TRBV27,TRBD1,TRBJ2-7,-,CASPQGVSYEQYF,TGTGCCAGCCCCCAGGGGGTGTCCTACGAGCAGTACTTC
TRBV12-3/TRBV12-4,TRBD2,TRBJ2-3,few,CASARGAAGTDTQYF,TGTGCCAGCGCGCGGGGGGCTGCTGGCACAGATACGCAGTATTTT
TRBV20-1,-,TRBJ1-1,-,CSASRVNTEAFF,TGCAGTGCTAGTAGGGTTAACACTGAAGCTTTCTTT
TRBV5-1,TRBD2,TRBJ2-3,-,CASSLAATSGRADTQYF,TGCGCCAGCAGCTTGGCCGCGACTAGCGGGAGAGCAGATACGCAGTATTTT
TRBV5-1,-,TRBJ2-2,few,CASSFLVTGELFF,TGCGCCAGCAGCTTTTTAGTGACCGGGGAGCTGTTTTTT
TRBV20-1,TRBD2,TRBJ2-1,-,CSAGGGLGNEQFF,TGCAGTGCTGGGGGGGGTCTGGGCAATGAGCAGTTCTTC
TRBV10-3,TRBD2,TRBJ2-5,-,CAISGTSVQETQYF,TGTGCCATCAGCGGGACTAGCGTCCAAGAGACCCAGTACTTC
TRBV20-1,TRBD1,TRBJ2-7,few,CSARQSGTGITYEQYF,TGCAGTGCTAGACAGTCGGGGACAGGAATAACCTACGAGCAGTACTTC
TRBV7-2,TRBD1,TRBJ2-3,few,CASSLFTGTASTDTQYF,TGTGCCAGCAGCTTATTTACAGGGACAGCTAGCACAGATACGCAGTATTTT
TRBV5-1,-,TRBJ1-2,-,CASSFEIPNYGYTF,TGCGCCAGCAGCTTCGAGATCCCTAACTATGGCTACACCTTC
TRBV29-1,TRBD1,TRBJ1-1,many,CSVAQGDTEAFF,TGCAGCGTTGCCCAGGGGGACACTGAAGCTTTCTTT
TRBV20-1,-,TRBJ2-7,many,CSASGLYEQYF,TGCAGTGCTTCTGGACTCTACGAGCAGTACTTC
TRBV4-3,-,TRBJ2-3,-,CASSQDPGEEGTDTQYF,TGCGCCAGCAGCCAAGACCCGGGGGAAGAGGGCACAGATACGCAGTATTTT
TRBV28,TRBD1,TRBJ1-1,-,CASRTGGFTEAFF,TGTGCCAGCAGGACAGGGGGCTTCACTGAAGCTTTCTTT
TRBV6-1,-,TRBJ2-2,-,CAIRATNTGELFF,TGTGCCATCCGGGCAACCAACACCGGGGAGCTGTTTTTT
TRBV2,TRBD2,TRBJ2-1,few,CASSDQGKGRSGRSYNEQFF,TGTGCCAGCAGTGACCAGGGGAAGGGTCGTAGCGGGAGGTCCTACAATGAGCAGTTCTTC
TRBV5-8,-,TRBJ2-1,-,CASSRGDGGSYNEQFF,TGTGCCAGCAGCCGAGGGGATGGTGGGTCCTACAATGAGCAGTTCTTC
TRBV5-6,TRBD2,TRBJ2-7,-,CASSLAPGGRNEQYF,TGTGCCAGCAGCTTGGCCCCGGGGGGAAGGAACGAGCAGTACTTC
TRBV11-2,-,TRBJ2-1,-,CASSTPTRGGEQFF,TGTGCCAGCAGCACCCCTACCAGGGGGGGTGAGCAGTTCTTC
TRBV20-1,-,TRBJ1-5,-,CSATLGYSNQPQHF,TGCAGTGCTACCCTAGGGTATAGCAATCAGCCCCAGCATTTT
TRBV29-1,TRBD1,TRBJ1-5,-,CSVDRGIGEPQHF,TGCAGCGTGGACAGGGGAATTGGGGAGCCCCAGCATTTT
TRBV7-2,-,TRBJ2-5,once,CASSPGTPFHETQYF,TGTGCCAGCAGTCCCGGGACACCTTTTCACGAGACCCAGTACTTC
TRBV29-1,TRBD1,TRBJ2-7,many,CSVEASGQAAEQYF,TGCAGCGTTGAAGCTTCGGGACAGGCTGCCGAGCAGTACTTC
TRBV20-1,-,TRBJ1-1,-,CSARDLTEAFF,TGCAGTGCGAGGGATCTCACTGAAGCTTTCTTT
TRBV6-2/TRBV6-3,TRBD2,TRBJ2-2,-,CASSLLAGGATGELFF,TGTGCCAGCAGCTTACTAGCGGGAGGGGCCACCGGGGAGCTGTTTTTT
TRBV20-1,-,TRBJ1-1,few,CSAPRGFGNTEAFF,TGCAGTGCCCCTCGAGGGTTCGGTAACACTGAAGCTTTCTTT
TRBV5-6,TRBD2,TRBJ2-1,few,CASSLAVGLAAYNEQFF,TGTGCCAGCAGCTTGGCTGTGGGACTAGCGGCCTACAATGAGCAGTTCTTC
TRBV12-3/TRBV12-4,TRBD1,TRBJ2-7,many,CASSRDRGQDEQYF,TGTGCCAGCAGTCGGGACAGGGGGCAAGACGAGCAGTACTTC
TRBV10-3,TRBD1,TRBJ1-1,few,CAISESTGRAFF,TGTGCCATCAGTGAATCGACAGGGAGAGCTTTCTTT
TRBV5-1,-,TRBJ2-1,-,CASYTSEISYNEQFF,TGCGCCAGCTATACTTCAGAGATCTCCTACAATGAGCAGTTCTTC
TRBV5-1,-,TRBJ2-6,-,CASSLAGPGANVLTF,TGCGCCAGCAGCTTGGCAGGGCCTGGGGCCAACGTCCTGACTTTC
TRBV29-1,-,TRBJ1-5,-,CSVEAGGNQPQHF,TGCAGCGTTGAAGCGGGGGGCAATCAGCCCCAGCATTTT
TRBV6-6,-,TRBJ2-1,-,CASSFPEYNEQFF,TGTGCCAGCAGCTTCCCAGAGTACAATGAGCAGTTCTTC
TRBV2,TRBD2,TRBJ2-5,few,CASSGPGGETRYF,TGTGCCAGCAGTGGCCCTGGGGGGGAGACCCGGTACTTC
TRBV7-9,TRBD2,TRBJ2-1,few,CASTPAGQRGYNEQFF,TGTGCCAGCACCCCCGCGGGTCAGCGGGGTTACAATGAGCAGTTCTTC